The 20 T cell receptor beta chains below were found in one sample sequenced in a study of shared clonotypes between healthy human individuals. Some clones are missing from TCRdb's copy, which holds only in-frame ones; the method was immunoSEQ multiplex PCR. Here the sample spans under 2,500,000 clones, under 97% being singletons. Sequencing was done on a sample of naive CD4+ T cells sorted from blood. Subset in this sample: CD45RA+ positively selected. The receptors stem from a man in his late teens or twenties in good health.

The chain combines TRBV18 with TRBJ2-1; tentatively, D is TRBD2 (5 bases). This CDR3 is built from 14 residues. Per the germline V gene, CDR1 is KGHSH and CDR2 is LQKENI. V was pared by 3 bases and J by 6 bases, with 12 bases between. The CDR3 DNA sequence: TGTGCCAGCTCACCGAGGGAAGCGTCCAATGAGCAGTTCTTC. Its translation: CASSPREASNEQFF.

The chain uses TRBV15 and TRBJ2-7, with D possibly called TRBD1 or TRBD2 (6 bases each). Between the trimmed V and J ends, which lost 1 base and 4 bases, there was a span of 14 bases. The CDR3 covers 15 residues. Germline CDR1 is LNHNV and CDR2 is YYDKDF (reference sequence). CDR3 sequence (DNA): TGTGCCACCAGCAGAGGAGGGGGGAACTTTTACGAGCAGTACTTC. Translated: CATSRGGGNFYEQYF.

The chain is built from TRBV6-6 and TRBJ1-5; possible D gene TRBD1, 5 bases. This CDR3 has 14 amino acids. Trimming pared 2 bases from V and 3 bases from J, leaving 8 bases between. CDR1 and CDR2 from the germline V gene are MNHNY and SVGAGI (reference sequence). The CDR3 bases are TGTGCCAGCAGTTACAAGGGGACCAATCAGCCCCAGCATTTT. Translated: CASSYKGTNQPQHF.

CDR3 sequence (DNA): TGTGCCAGCAGCTTAGCTCGGGACGGTGGCACAGATACGCAGTATTTT. It is translated as CASSLARDGGTDTQYF. The chain couples TRBV7-9 to TRBJ2-3, with D perhaps being TRBD1 or TRBD2 (5 bases each). Germline values: CDR1 SEHNR, CDR2 FQNEAQ (reference sequence). The CDR3 has 16 residues. V dropped 0 bases and J dropped 1 base, with 11 bases sitting between them.

The chain is built from TRBV6-5 and TRBJ1-2; D is perhaps TRBD1 (5 bases). V dropped 6 bases and J dropped 1 base, with 9 bases sitting between them. Germline CDR1 is MNHEY and CDR2 is SVGAGI. The CDR3 has 13 amino acids. In DNA form, the CDR3 reads TGTGCCAGCAGGCCAGGGATTAACTATGGCTACACCTTC. This encodes CASRPGINYGYTF.

The J gene is TRBJ2-7, the V gene TRBV30; D uncertain. Trimming pared 1 base from V and 4 bases from J, leaving 11 bases between. The CDR3 extends over 13 amino acids. Germline lookup yields CDR1 GTSNPN and CDR2 SVGIG (reference sequence). CDR3 bases: TGTGCCTGGAGTGCAGCAGGAAGGTACGAGCAGTACTTC. This translates into CAWSAAGRYEQYF.

The chain employs TRBV11-2 and TRBJ2-7; TRBD2 is a possible D gene (6 bases). Trimming removed 8 bases from V and 1 base from J, with 12 bases in between. There are 13 residues in the CDR3. Looked up from germline, CDR1 is SGHAT and CDR2 is FQNNGV. In DNA, the CDR3 is TGTGCCAGCGGGAGGCAGGTATCCTACGAGCAGTACTTC. It is translated as CASGRQVSYEQYF.

This rearrangement joins TRBV5-1 to TRBJ1-4; 9 nucleotides agree with TRBD1. The CDR3 totals 16 residues. Germline V lookup: CDR1 SGHRS, CDR2 YFSETQ. V trimming: 0 bases; J trimming: 7 bases; junction bases outside the gene matches: 7. CDR3: CASSLAGTGRSEKLFF. The CDR3 coding sequence is TGCGCCAGCAGCTTGGCGGGGACAGGGAGGAGTGAAAAACTGTTTTTT. The whole variable domain, remainder taken from reference TRBV5-1 and TRBJ1-4, is KAGVTQTPRYLIKTRGQQVTLSCSPISGHRSVSWYQQTPGQGLQFLFEYFSETQRNKGNFPGRFSGRQFSNSRSEMNVSTLELGDSALYLCASSLAGTGRSEKLFFGSGTQLSVL.

This clone was detected once. The CDR3 is CASSLLLGNGYEQYF. The DNA for the CDR3 is TGTGCCAGCAGCTTACTCCTGGGAAATGGGTACGAGCAGTACTTC. The chain has TRBV7-9 and TRBJ2-7; D gene unclear. CDR1 SEHNR and CDR2 FQNEAQ come from the germline V gene (reference sequence). V gave up 2 bases and J gave up 4 bases, with 15 bases separating them. The CDR3 is 15 amino acids.

The chain links TRBV28 to TRBJ2-1; possibly TRBD1 for D (6 bases). This CDR3 is built from 17 residues. CDR1 is MDHEN and CDR2 is SYDVKM in the germline V gene. V lost 1 base, J lost 2 bases, and 15 bases lay in between. This CDR3 is CASSLLGQPGAYNEQFF. The DNA of the CDR3 is TGTGCCAGCAGTTTATTAGGACAGCCAGGAGCCTACAATGAGCAGTTCTTC.

The chain combines TRBV7-2 with TRBJ2-7; D may correspond to TRBD1 or TRBD2 (5 bases each). Between the trimmed V and J ends, which lost 8 bases and 3 bases, there was a span of 14 bases. CDR3 length equals 13 residues. Germline V gene lookup returns CDR1 SGHTA and CDR2 FQGNSA. The CDR3 loop is CASAPGRVYEQYF. The CDR3, as DNA: TGTGCCAGCGCTCCGGGGCGAGTCTACGAGCAGTACTTC.

The chain joins TRBV6-1 to TRBJ1-2, with D possibly matching TRBD1 (5 bases). The CDR3 is made up of 14 amino acids. Germline assignment: CDR1 MNHNS and CDR2 SASEGT. The ends were cut back, 3 bases at V and 5 bases at J, with 13 bases in the middle. CDR3 loop: CASSEGVEGYGYTF. In DNA, the CDR3 is TGTGCCAGCAGTGAGGGGGTAGAAGGATATGGCTACACCTTC.

The rearrangement joins TRBV10-1 to TRBJ2-7; the match to TRBD1 covers 9 bases. This CDR3 comprises 13 residues. V lost 0 bases to trimming and J lost 9 bases; unmatched junction nucleotides: 3. In germline, CDR1 is WNHNN, CDR2 SYGVQD (reference sequence). CDR3 nucleotides: TGCGCCAGCAGTGAGTCCCGGGACAGGGCGCAGTACTTC. Its translation is CASSESRDRAQYF.

The CDR3: CASSLTVITGELFF. The CDR3 bases are TGTGCCAGCAGCTTGACAGTGATCACCGGGGAGCTGTTTTTT. V usage is TRBV7-6 and J usage is TRBJ2-2; the D gene is possibly TRBD1 (5 bases). Germline CDR1 SGHVS, CDR2 FNYEAQ. The length of the CDR3 is 14 residues. Trimming stripped 3 bases from V and 4 bases from J, with 9 bases between. Drawing the rest from reference TRBV7-6 and TRBJ2-2, the complete variable domain is GAGVSQSPRYKVTKRGQDVALRCDPISGHVSLYWYRQALGQGPEFLTYFNYEAQQDKSGLPNDRFSAERPEGSISTLTIQRTEQRDSAMYRCASSLTVITGELFFGEGSRLTVL.

The chain combines TRBV7-2 with TRBJ2-2; perhaps TRBD1 as D (6 bases). V lost 5 bases and J lost 5, with 18 bases in between. CDR3 length equals 16 residues. The germline V gene has CDR1 SGHTA and CDR2 FQGNSA. The CDR3 nucleotides are TGTGCCAGCAGCCCGAGGGGGTCGGGAAAAACCGGGGAGCTGTTTTTT. It specifies CASSPRGSGKTGELFF.

The chain couples TRBV5-4 to TRBJ2-7; 15 nucleotides line up with TRBD2. Germline CDR1 is SGHNT and CDR2 is YYREEE (reference sequence). This CDR3 is built from 16 residues. Trimming cost V 0 bases and J 7 bases; bases outside gene matches: 5. In nucleotides, the CDR3 is TGTGCCAGCAGCTTGGGAGGACTAGCGGGGGGGCTAGAGCAGTACTTC. This sequence encodes CASSLGGLAGGLEQYF.

This clone was picked up one time. Within the sample, other DNA sequences also encode this same CDR3. V usage is TRBV9 and J usage is TRBJ2-5, with TRBD1 identical over 7 bases. The CDR3 consists of 13 residues. Germline loops: CDR1 SGDLS, CDR2 YYNGEE. J was trimmed by 3 bases and V by 2 bases; bases with no gene match: 1. The CDR3 bases are TGTGCCAGCAGCGTTACAGGGGAAGAGACCCAGTACTTC. Translating it yields CASSVTGEETQYF.

The V call is TRBV5-1, the J call TRBJ2-5, with a tentative D call TRBD2 (5 bases). Trimming left V 2 bases short and J 4 bases short, with 21 bases between. The CDR3 length is 17 residues. Germline V lookup: CDR1 SGHRS, CDR2 YFSETQ. CDR3 DNA: TGCGCCAGCAGCTTTAAACGGGCTTCGGACTGGGGAGAGACCCAGTACTTC. Translating gives CASSFKRASDWGETQYF.

The CDR3 is CASSARQADVQFF. DNA for the CDR3: TGTGCCAGCTCAGCGAGACAGGCTGATGTGCAGTTCTTC. The chain has TRBV18 and TRBJ2-1, with D possibly matching TRBD1 (6 bases). The CDR3 extends over 13 amino acids. The V gene lost 5 bases and the J gene lost 12 bases, with 17 bases spanning the gap. Germline V lookup: CDR1 KGHSH, CDR2 LQKENI.

The chain joins TRBV5-1 to TRBJ2-7; 8 positions agree with TRBD1. CDR1 and CDR2 (germline): SGHRS, YFSETQ. V shed 5 bases and J 0 bases; nucleotides not matched to a gene: 7. This CDR3 comprises 15 residues. CDR3 nucleotide sequence: TGCGCCAGCAGGACCAGGACAGGGAGCTCCTACGAGCAGTACTTC. Amino acids: CASRTRTGSSYEQYF.